Listed here is a single TCR beta chain. No antigen is known for it. No qualities accompany the bases; no much larger clone lies one base away. Patients with a history of autoimmune disease or receiving systemic immunosuppression were excluded from the trial. In every dose cohort, peripheral blood was drawn for TCR sequencing at baseline, cycle 4 day 1, and cycle 7 day 1. The samples were taken from a phase I, first-in-human, multicenter, open-label dose-escalation trial of ivuxolimab. Adults with locally advanced or metastatic melanoma, renal cell, hepatocellular, or head and neck squamous cell carcinoma were enrolled in the trial. CD4+ and CD8+ T cells were sorted separately from peripheral blood before TCR sequencing. Genomic DNA was isolated from the sorted cells so that the TCRbeta CDR3 region could be sequenced. The immunoSEQ Assay was used for sequencing of TCRbeta CDR3 regions. TCRdb took this table from immuneACCESS and kept in-frame rearrangements with V and J called. Such tables lack part of the clones; where checked against another copy, unresolved V genes explain under half of the gap, and the rest is unexplained. For this sample the table gives over 50,000 clones, of which about 89% were detected only once. The ten largest clonotypes hold about a sixth of the sample.

The data are from a study of OX40 agonist ivuxolimab in advanced cancers. At the level of the whole study: Ivuxolimab was an agonistic, fully human IgG2 monoclonal antibody directed against OX40 (CD134), a costimulatory receptor. Intravenous ivuxolimab was administered to patients every 2 weeks at six dose levels: 0.01, 0.1, 0.3, 1.5, 3 and 10 mg/kg. Of the approximately 50 dose-escalation patients, hepatocellular carcinoma was present in around 20, melanoma in approximately 15, renal cell carcinoma in 9 and head and neck cancer in 9. A male proportion of nearly 85% and a mean age of 60 years, ranging from roughly 23 to 79, were recorded for the dose-escalation cohort. Patients were allowed to have had prior anti-PD-1, anti-PD-L1 or anti-CTLA-4 therapy, and around 41% of the dose-escalation patients had previously received checkpoint inhibitors. Partial responses occurred in three dose-escalation patients, of whom one had hepatocellular carcinoma and two had cutaneous melanoma. Peripheral TCRbeta sequencing aimed to test whether ivuxolimab altered TCR sequence diversity and caused clonal T-cell expansion. The monotherapy dose-escalation portion (N ≈ 50 patients) of the phase I ivuxolimab trial is reported in the paper.

What the work shows at the level of the full study, not this receptor alone: On average, CD8+ T cells showed more expanded clones than CD4+ T cells after ivuxolimab. At doses of 0.1 to 3.0 mg/kg, clonal expansion of both CD4+ and CD8+ blood T cells was observed from baseline to week 6. Low levels of normalized T-cell clonal expansion were also shown by some nonresponding patients. Which antigens the clonally expanded peripheral T cells were specific for was not determined. In the 0.1-3.0 mg/kg groups, partial responders had among the lowest normalized peripheral clonal expansion, particularly in CD8+ T cells.

The CDR3 contains 15 residues, cysteine and phenylalanine counted. Only the CDR3 region is kept as DNA, spanning 45 bases read in frame from base 1. The V end loses 6 bases and the J end loses 3 bases, and a stretch of 15 bases separates them. CDR1 and CDR2, looked up from the germline V gene (reference sequence), are LNHDA and SQIVND. The sample consisted of CD4+ or CD8+ T cells sorted from blood, taken in a trial of the OX40 agonist ivuxolimab. The chain was built from TRBV19 and TRBJ1-5; no D gene call is confident. This sequence was found in an adult with an advanced solid tumor such as melanoma, head and neck, liver or kidney cancer. Here is the DNA: TGTGCCAGTAGGGGCAGAATCAGTTTCAATCAGCCCCAGCATTTT. This is translated as CASRGRISFNQPQHF.